This T cell receptor beta chain comes out of a study of shared clonotypes between healthy human individuals. Trimming removed 6 bases at V and 8 bases at J, with 13 bases between. Looked up from germline, CDR1 is MDHEN and CDR2 is SYDVKM. CDR3 length: 12 residues. Measured with immunoSEQ multiplex PCR; TCRdb has only the in-frame clones, and not every one. The sample lists around 750,000 clones, over 65% occurring once. A few counts support this clone. The receptor's source is a woman aged 25 to 39 in good health. The sample consisted of memory CD4+ T cells sorted from blood. Subset given: CD45RA-negative fraction. This chain uses TRBV28 with TRBJ1-2, with no clear D. The CDR3 DNA follows: TGTGCCAGCAGGGCAGGTAGTGGAGGCTACACCTTC. This translates into CASRAGSGGYTF.